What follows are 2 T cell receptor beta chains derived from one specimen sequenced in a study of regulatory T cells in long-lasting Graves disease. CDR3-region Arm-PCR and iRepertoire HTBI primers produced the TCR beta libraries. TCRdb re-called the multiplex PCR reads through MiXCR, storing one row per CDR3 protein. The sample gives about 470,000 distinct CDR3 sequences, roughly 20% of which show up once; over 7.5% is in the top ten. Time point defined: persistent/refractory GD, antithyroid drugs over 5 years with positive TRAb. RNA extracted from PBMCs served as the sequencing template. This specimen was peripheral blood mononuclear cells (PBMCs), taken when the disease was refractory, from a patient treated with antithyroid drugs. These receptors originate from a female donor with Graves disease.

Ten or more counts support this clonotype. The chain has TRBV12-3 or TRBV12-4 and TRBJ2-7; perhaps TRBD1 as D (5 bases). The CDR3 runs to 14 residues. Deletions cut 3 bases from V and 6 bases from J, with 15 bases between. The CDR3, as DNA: TGTGCCAGCAGTTTCGACGACAGAGAAGGCGAGCAGTACTTC. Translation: CASSFDDREGEQYF.

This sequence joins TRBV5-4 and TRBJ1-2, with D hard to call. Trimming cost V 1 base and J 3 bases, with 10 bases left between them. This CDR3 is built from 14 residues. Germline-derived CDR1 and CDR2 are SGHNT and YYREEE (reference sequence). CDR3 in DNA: TGTGCCAGCAGCTTGCCGGACGATTACTATGGCTACACCTTC. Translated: CASSLPDDYYGYTF.